This T cell receptor (beta chain) was documented in a study of blood T cells in healthy people across ages. PCR was performed a second time for 7 to 11 cycles using a sample-barcoded 5' primer and a J-beta primer mix. Each cDNA molecule was tagged by a template-switch adaptor that had 12 random nucleotides. TCRdb re-called the 5' RACE reads through MiXCR, storing one row per CDR3 protein. The sample lists about 830,000 distinct CDR3 sequences, around two thirds occurring once. The CDR3 runs to 15 residues. V was shortened by 1 base and J by 2 bases, with 10 bases between the two germline ends. Germline V gene data show CDR1 as SGHTA and CDR2 as FQGNSA.

The sequence was obtained from a man under 40 in good health. Input material: blood. The chain has TRBV7-2 and TRBJ2-3; D perhaps matches TRBD1 (6 bases). Written as DNA, the CDR3 is TGTGCCAGCAGCTTAGGGGGGCGCCCCACAGATACGCAGTATTTT. It is translated as CASSLGGRPTDTQYF.